This T cell receptor (beta chain) was identified during a study of naive and memory T cell subsets. Study-wide findings and caveats: The RNA method is potentially sensitive to activation and differentiation changes.

For this clonotype: Its antigen is not known.

Amplification of ligated cDNA took four PCR rounds with SP2 and nested alpha and beta constant primers. Blood and skin TCR RNA was reverse transcribed with alpha and beta constant primers. Each CDR3 protein gets one entry after TCRdb re-called the 5' RACE reads with MiXCR. The sample includes more than 45,000 distinct CDR3 sequences, over 7% of them seen just once. CDR1 ENHRY and CDR2 SYGVKD come from the germline V gene. Trimming took off 4 bases at V and 2 bases at J, with 8 bases between the two ends. CDR3 length: 13 residues. An oligonucleotide containing a UMI was ligated to the 3' end of TCR cDNA. Cells were not sorted; total RNA input targeted roughly 1 to 1000 ng.

This chain links TRBV10-3 with TRBJ2-5; no clear D gene. This clonotype was obtained from a male donor in good health. The CDR3 reads CAISVQPQETQYF. The CDR3 DNA reads TGTGCCATCAGTGTGCAGCCTCAAGAGACCCAGTACTTC.